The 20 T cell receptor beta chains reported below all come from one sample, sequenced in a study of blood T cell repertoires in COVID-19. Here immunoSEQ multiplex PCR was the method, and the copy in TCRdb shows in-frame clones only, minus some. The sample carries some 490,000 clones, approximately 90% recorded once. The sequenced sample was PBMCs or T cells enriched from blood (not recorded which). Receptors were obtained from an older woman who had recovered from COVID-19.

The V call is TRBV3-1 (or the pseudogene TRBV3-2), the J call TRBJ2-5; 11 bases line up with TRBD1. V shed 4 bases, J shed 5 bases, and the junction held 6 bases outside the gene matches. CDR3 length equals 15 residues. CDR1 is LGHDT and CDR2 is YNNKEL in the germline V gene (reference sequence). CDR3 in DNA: TGTGCCAGCAGCCCAGGGACAGGGGGGATCGAGACCCAGTACTTC. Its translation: CASSPGTGGIETQYF.

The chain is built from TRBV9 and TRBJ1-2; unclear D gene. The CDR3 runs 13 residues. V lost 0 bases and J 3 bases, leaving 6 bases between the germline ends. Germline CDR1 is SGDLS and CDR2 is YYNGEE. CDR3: CASSVGSDYGYTF. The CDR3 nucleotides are TGTGCCAGCAGCGTAGGGTCGGACTATGGCTACACCTTC. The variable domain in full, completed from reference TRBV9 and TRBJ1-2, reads DSGVTQTPKHLITATGQRVTLRCSPRSGDLSVYWYQQSLDQGLQFLIQYYNGEERAKGNILERFSAQQFPDLHSELNLSSLELGDSALYFCASSVGSDYGYTFGSGTRLTVV.

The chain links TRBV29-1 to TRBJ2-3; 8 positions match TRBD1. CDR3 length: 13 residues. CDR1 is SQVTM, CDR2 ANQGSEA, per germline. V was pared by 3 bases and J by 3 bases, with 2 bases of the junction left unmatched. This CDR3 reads CSVEGQATDTQYF. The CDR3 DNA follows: TGCAGCGTTGAGGGACAGGCTACAGATACGCAGTATTTT.

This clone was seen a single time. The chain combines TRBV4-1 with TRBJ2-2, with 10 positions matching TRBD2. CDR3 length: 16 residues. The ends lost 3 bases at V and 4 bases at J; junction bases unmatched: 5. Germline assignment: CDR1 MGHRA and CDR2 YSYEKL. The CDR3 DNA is TGCGCCAGCAGCCAGCGGACTAGCGGAGGCACCGGGGAGCTGTTTTTT. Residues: CASSQRTSGGTGELFF.

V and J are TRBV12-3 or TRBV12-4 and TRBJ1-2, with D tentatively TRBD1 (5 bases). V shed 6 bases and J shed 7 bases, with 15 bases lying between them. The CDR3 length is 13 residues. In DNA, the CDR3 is TGTGCCAGCAGCTTGGTTCAGGGCCTTGGCTACACCTTC. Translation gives CASSLVQGLGYTF.

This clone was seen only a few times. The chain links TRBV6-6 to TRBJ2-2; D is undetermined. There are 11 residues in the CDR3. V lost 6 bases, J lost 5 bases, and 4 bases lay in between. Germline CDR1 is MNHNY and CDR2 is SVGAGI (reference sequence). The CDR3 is CASSKTGELFF. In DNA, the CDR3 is TGTGCCAGCAGCAAAACCGGGGAGCTGTTTTTT.

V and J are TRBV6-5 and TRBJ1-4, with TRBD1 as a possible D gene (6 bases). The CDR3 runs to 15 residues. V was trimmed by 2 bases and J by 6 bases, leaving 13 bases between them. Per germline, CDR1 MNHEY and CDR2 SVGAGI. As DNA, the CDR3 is TGTGCCAGCAGTTACACAGGGAATTGGGATGAAAAACTGTTTTTT. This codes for CASSYTGNWDEKLFF.

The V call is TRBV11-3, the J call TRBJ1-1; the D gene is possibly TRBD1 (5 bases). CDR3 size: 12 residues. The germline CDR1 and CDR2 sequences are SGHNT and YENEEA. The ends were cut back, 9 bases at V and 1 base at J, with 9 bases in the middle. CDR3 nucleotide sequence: TGTGCCAGTAACCAGGGGAACACTGAAGCTTTCTTT. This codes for CASNQGNTEAFF.

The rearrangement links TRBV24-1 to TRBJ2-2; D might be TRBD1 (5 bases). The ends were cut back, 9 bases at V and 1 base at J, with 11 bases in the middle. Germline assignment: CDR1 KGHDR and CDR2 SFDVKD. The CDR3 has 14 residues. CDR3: CATGAPGNTGELFF. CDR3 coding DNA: TGTGCCACCGGGGCTCCCGGGAACACCGGGGAGCTGTTTTTT.

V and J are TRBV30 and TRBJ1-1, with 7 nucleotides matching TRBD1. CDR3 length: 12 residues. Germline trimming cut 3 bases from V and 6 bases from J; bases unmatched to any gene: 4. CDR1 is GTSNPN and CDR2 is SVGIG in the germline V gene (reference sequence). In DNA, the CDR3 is TGTGCCTGGAGAAAAGACAGGGCTGAAGCTTTCTTT. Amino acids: CAWRKDRAEAFF.

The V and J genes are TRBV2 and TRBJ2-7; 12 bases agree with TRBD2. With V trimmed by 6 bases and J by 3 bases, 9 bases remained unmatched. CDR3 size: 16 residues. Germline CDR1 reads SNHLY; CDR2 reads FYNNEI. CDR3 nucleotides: TGTGCCAGCAGGAGTACTAGCGGGGGGCATATCTACGAGCAGTACTTC. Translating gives CASRSTSGGHIYEQYF.

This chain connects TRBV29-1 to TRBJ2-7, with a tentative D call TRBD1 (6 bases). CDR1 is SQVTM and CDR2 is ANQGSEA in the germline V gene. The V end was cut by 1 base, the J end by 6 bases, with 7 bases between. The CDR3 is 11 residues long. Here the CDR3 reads CSVEARGEQYF. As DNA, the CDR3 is TGCAGCGTTGAAGCCAGGGGCGAGCAGTACTTC.

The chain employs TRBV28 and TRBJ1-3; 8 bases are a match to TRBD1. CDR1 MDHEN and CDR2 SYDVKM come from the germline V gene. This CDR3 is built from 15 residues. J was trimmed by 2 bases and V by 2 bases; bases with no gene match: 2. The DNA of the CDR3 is TGTGCCAGCAGTTTACAGGGGGCGGCTGGAAACACCATATATTTT. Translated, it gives CASSLQGAAGNTIYF.

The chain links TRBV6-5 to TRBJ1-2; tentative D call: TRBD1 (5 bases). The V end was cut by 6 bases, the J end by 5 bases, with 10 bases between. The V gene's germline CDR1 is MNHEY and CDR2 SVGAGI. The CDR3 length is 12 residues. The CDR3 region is CASRPGGYGYTF. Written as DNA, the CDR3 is TGTGCCAGCAGACCCGGGGGTTATGGCTACACCTTC.

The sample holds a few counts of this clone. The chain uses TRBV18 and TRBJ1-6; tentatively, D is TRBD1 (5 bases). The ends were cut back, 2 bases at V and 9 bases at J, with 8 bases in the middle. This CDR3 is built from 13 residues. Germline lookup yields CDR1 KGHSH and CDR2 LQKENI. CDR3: CASSPGRGSPLHF. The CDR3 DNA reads TGTGCCAGCTCACCAGGGAGGGGTTCACCCCTCCACTTT.

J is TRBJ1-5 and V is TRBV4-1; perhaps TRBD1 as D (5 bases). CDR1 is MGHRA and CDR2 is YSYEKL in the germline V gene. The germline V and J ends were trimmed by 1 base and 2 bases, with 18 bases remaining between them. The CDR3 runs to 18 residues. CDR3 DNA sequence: TGCGCCAGCAGCCAAGCCTCCGACAGACGGTTGGGCAATCAGCCCCAGCATTTT. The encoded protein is CASSQASDRRLGNQPQHF.

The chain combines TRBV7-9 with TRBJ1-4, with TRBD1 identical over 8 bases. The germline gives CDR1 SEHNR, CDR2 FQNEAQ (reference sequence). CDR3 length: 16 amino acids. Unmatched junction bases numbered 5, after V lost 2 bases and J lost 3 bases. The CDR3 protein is CASSLLDRVPNEKLFF. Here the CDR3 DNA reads TGTGCCAGCAGCTTACTGGACAGGGTACCTAATGAAAAACTGTTTTTT.

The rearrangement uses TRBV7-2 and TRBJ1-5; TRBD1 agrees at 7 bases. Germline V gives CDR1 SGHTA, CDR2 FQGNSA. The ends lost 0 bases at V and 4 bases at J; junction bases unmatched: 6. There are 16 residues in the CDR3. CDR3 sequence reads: CASSLAPGTANQPQHF. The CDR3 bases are TGTGCCAGCAGCTTAGCGCCTGGGACAGCAAATCAGCCCCAGCATTTT.

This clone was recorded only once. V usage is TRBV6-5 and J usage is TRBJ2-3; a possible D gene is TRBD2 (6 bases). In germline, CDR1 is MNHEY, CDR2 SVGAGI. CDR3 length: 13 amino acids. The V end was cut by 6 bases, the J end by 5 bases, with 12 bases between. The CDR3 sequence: CASSLLGGDTQYF. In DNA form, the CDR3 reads TGTGCCAGCAGCCTGCTGGGAGGAGATACGCAGTATTTT.

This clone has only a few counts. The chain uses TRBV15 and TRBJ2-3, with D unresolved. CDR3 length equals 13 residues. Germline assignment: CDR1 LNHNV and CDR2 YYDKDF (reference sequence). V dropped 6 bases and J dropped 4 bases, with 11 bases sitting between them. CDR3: CATRASGADTQYF. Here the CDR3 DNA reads TGTGCCACCAGAGCGTCGGGTGCAGATACGCAGTATTTT.